The next 20 T cell receptor beta chains were all read from a single sample in a study of Ad26.COV2.S vaccination and SARS-CoV-2 variants. Data came from immunoSEQ multiplex PCR; TCRdb stores just in-frame clones and leaves some out. Of about 350,000 clones detected, 75% to 90% appear once; the ten largest clones hold 9.5% to 12%. Treatment meaning: approximately 18 received Ad26.COV2.S at low or high dose, single or two shots; roughly five received placebo; per-sample allocation not given. Samples were taken on day 63 after the first vaccine or placebo injection. The source material was peripheral blood, sampled in a trial of Ad26.COV2.S vaccine versus placebo. Receptors originate from a person aged 18-60 years who received the Ad26.COV2.S COVID-19 vaccine or a placebo.

This clone was seen once. V gene TRBV7-2 combines with J gene TRBJ1-6, with D perhaps TRBD1 (5 bases). Germline CDR1 is SGHTA and CDR2 is FQGNSA. The CDR3 has 14 residues. The V end was cut by 1 base, the J end by 12 bases, with 13 bases between. CDR3 in amino acids: CASSLEVRARPLHF. CDR3 bases: TGTGCCAGCAGCTTAGAGGTCAGGGCAAGACCCCTCCACTTT.

The V gene is TRBV5-1, the J gene TRBJ1-2; no reliable D call. CDR1 and CDR2 from the germline V gene are SGHRS and YFSETQ. The CDR3 consists of 13 residues. V lost 1 base and J 4 bases, leaving 8 bases between the germline ends. CDR3 loop: CASSLSEFYGYTF. The CDR3 region has the DNA TGCGCCAGCAGCTTGTCGGAATTCTATGGCTACACCTTC.

This clone was seen a single time. This chain uses TRBV6-5 with TRBJ1-2, with 8 bases matching TRBD1. Germline trimming cut 6 bases from V and 4 bases from J; bases unmatched to any gene: 7. The CDR3 is made up of 14 amino acids. Germline V gene lookup returns CDR1 MNHEY and CDR2 SVGAGI. In nucleotides, the CDR3 is TGTGCCAGCAGAGGTGGACAGGGCGGCTATGGCTACACCTTC. Amino acids: CASRGGQGGYGYTF.

The chain couples TRBV6-4 to TRBJ2-1, with D tentatively TRBD2 (5 bases). V was cut by 2 bases and J by 3 bases, with 17 bases left in between. The CDR3 length is 17 residues. CDR1 and CDR2 (germline): MRHNA, SNTAGT. CDR3 region: CASSDGIRGWVYNEQFF. The CDR3 coding sequence is TGTGCCAGCAGTGACGGCATCCGGGGTTGGGTCTACAATGAGCAGTTCTTC.

V gene TRBV7-9 combines with J gene TRBJ2-3; tentative D call: TRBD2 (5 bases). Between the trimmed V and J ends, which lost 1 base and 1 base, there was a span of 18 bases. CDR3 length equals 18 residues. Germline values: CDR1 SEHNR, CDR2 FQNEAQ (reference sequence). This chain's CDR3 is CASSLGLWASRGTDTQYF. CDR3 sequence (DNA): TGTGCCAGCAGCTTAGGTCTCTGGGCTTCGCGGGGCACAGATACGCAGTATTTT.

This chain uses TRBV6-4 with TRBJ1-6; 7 bases line up with TRBD1. This CDR3 spans 14 amino acids. V was clipped by 3 bases and J by 10 bases; unmatched bases: 6. The germline V gene encodes CDR1 MRHNA and CDR2 SNTAGT. The CDR3: CASSERQGGSPLHF. The CDR3 DNA is TGTGCCAGCAGTGAACGACAGGGTGGATCACCCCTCCACTTT.

The chain has TRBV5-1 and TRBJ2-2; possibly TRBD2 for D (6 bases). The germline V gene has CDR1 SGHRS and CDR2 YFSETQ. There are 16 residues in the CDR3. V lost 3 bases and J 1 base, leaving 13 bases between the germline ends. In DNA form, the CDR3 reads TGCGCCAGCAGCTCTATCCTAGCGAGGAACACCGGGGAGCTGTTTTTT. It yields the protein CASSSILARNTGELFF.

The chain joins TRBV19 to TRBJ2-1; the D gene is possibly TRBD2 (7 bases). The CDR3 is made up of 16 amino acids. In germline, CDR1 is LNHDA, CDR2 SQIVND (reference sequence). V lost 5 bases, J lost 6 bases, and 20 bases lay in between. The CDR3 loop is CASSPGRGGATNEQFF. The CDR3 DNA reads as TGTGCCAGTAGTCCCGGTAGGGGGGGCGCAACCAATGAGCAGTTCTTC. The full variable domain, rest sourced from reference TRBV19 and TRBJ2-1, is DGGITQSPKYLFRKEGQNVTLSCEQNLNHDAMYWYRQDPGQGLRLIYYSQIVNDFQKGDIAEGYSVSREKKESFPLTVTSAQKNPTAFYLCASSPGRGGATNEQFFGPGTRLTVL.

In nucleotides, the CDR3 is TGTGCCAGCAGCCAAGACGGACTGGTAGCTGGCTACACCTTC. The encoded protein is CASSQDGLVAGYTF. The rearrangement links TRBV3-1 (or the pseudogene TRBV3-2) to TRBJ1-2, with no clear D. Trimming stripped 0 bases from V and 7 bases from J, with 12 bases between. CDR1 and CDR2 from the germline V gene are LGHDT and YNNKEL (reference sequence). This CDR3 has 14 residues.

The table lists this clone with a count of one. The rearrangement links TRBV6-5 to TRBJ1-2, with D possibly being TRBD1 (5 bases). Germline lookup yields CDR1 MNHEY and CDR2 SVGAGI. This CDR3 is built from 11 residues. V was clipped by 11 bases and J by 8 bases, with 15 bases between them. The DNA for the CDR3 is TGTGCCGCCGGGGGATCTCGCGGCTACACCTTC. Translating it yields CAAGGSRGYTF.

The CDR3 loop reads CASSLYGFGTYGYTF. The CDR3 DNA is TGTGCCAGCAGTTTATACGGGTTTGGGACCTATGGCTACACCTTC. The chain carries TRBV28 and TRBJ1-2, with D possibly TRBD1 on 5 matching bases. There are 15 residues in the CDR3. V lost 1 base to trimming and J lost 4 bases, with 13 bases between them. Looked up from germline, CDR1 is MDHEN and CDR2 is SYDVKM.

V gene TRBV7-2 combines with J gene TRBJ1-6; D possibly corresponds to TRBD1 (6 bases). Trimming cost V 5 bases and J 11 bases, with 16 bases left between them. The CDR3 extends over 14 amino acids. Germline CDR1 and CDR2: SGHTA and FQGNSA. CDR3 region: CASSPYREGTPLHF. DNA for the CDR3: TGTGCCAGCAGCCCTTACAGGGAGGGGACACCCCTCCACTTT.

The chain recombines TRBV4-3 with TRBJ2-7; D is ambiguous. This CDR3 spans 13 amino acids. CDR1 and CDR2 (germline): LGHNA, YSLEER. V was shortened by 0 bases and J by 3 bases, with 6 bases between the two germline ends. CDR3 protein: CASSQEPRYEQYF. DNA for the CDR3: TGCGCCAGCAGCCAAGAGCCCCGCTACGAGCAGTACTTC.

The chain combines TRBV9 with TRBJ1-1, with 9 bases that match TRBD1. This CDR3 region has 17 residues. V shed 0 bases, J shed 2 bases, and the junction held 8 bases outside the gene matches. The germline CDR1 and CDR2 sequences are SGDLS and YYNGEE. The CDR3 coding sequence is TGTGCCAGCAGCGTAGAGGGCGGGGACAGGGCAAACACTGAAGCTTTCTTT. Its translation is CASSVEGGDRANTEAFF.

CDR3: CASSLQGPNYGYTF. The CDR3 region has the DNA TGTGCCAGCAGTCTTCAGGGACCCAACTATGGCTACACCTTC. This chain connects TRBV27 to TRBJ1-2, with D possibly being TRBD1 (5 bases). The V and J ends lost 5 bases and 2 bases respectively, with 12 bases between them. The germline V gene encodes CDR1 MNHEY and CDR2 SMNVEV (reference sequence). This CDR3 is built from 14 residues.

The genes are TRBV28 and TRBJ1-4, with 7 bases fitting TRBD1. Trimming took 2 bases from V and 3 from J; bases not matched to a gene: 3. This CDR3 region has 15 residues. Germline V gives CDR1 MDHEN, CDR2 SYDVKM. CDR3 in amino acids: CASSLQGGANEKLFF. CDR3 nucleotides: TGTGCCAGCAGTTTACAGGGGGGAGCTAATGAAAAACTGTTTTTT.

The genes are TRBV5-1 and TRBJ2-5, with 7 bases lining up with TRBD2. Germline V gives CDR1 SGHRS, CDR2 YFSETQ. With V trimmed by 0 bases and J by 5 bases, 7 bases remained unmatched. CDR3 length: 15 amino acids. The DNA of the CDR3 is TGCGCCAGCAGCTTGGCAGCGGGGAAGGGCGAGACCCAGTACTTC. Translated, it gives CASSLAAGKGETQYF.

The rearrangement uses TRBV29-1 and TRBJ1-1; D might be TRBD1 (6 bases). The ends were cut back, 7 bases at V and 8 bases at J, with 11 bases in the middle. The CDR3 loop spans 10 amino acids. Germline lookup yields CDR1 SQVTM and CDR2 ANQGSEA. The CDR3 nucleotides read TGCAGCGCGTGGGGGGCAGAAGCTTTCTTT. This sequence encodes CSAWGAEAFF.

The gene calls are TRBV18 and TRBJ2-7; D is unclear. This CDR3 has 12 amino acids. The germline V and J ends were trimmed by 5 bases and 6 bases, with 11 bases remaining between them. Germline V gives CDR1 KGHSH, CDR2 LQKENI. The CDR3 spells CASSSDRVEQYF. The CDR3 nucleotides read TGTGCCAGCTCATCGGACCGGGTCGAGCAGTACTTC. The full variable domain, rest sourced from reference TRBV18 and TRBJ2-7, is NAGVMQNPRHLVRRRGQEARLRCSPMKGHSHVYWYRQLPEEGLKFMVYLQKENIIDESGMPKERFSAEFPKEGPSILRIQQVVRGDSAAYFCASSSDRVEQYFGPGTRLTVT.

This clone has at least ten counts. The chain is built from TRBV3-1 (or the pseudogene TRBV3-2) and TRBJ2-5, with D maybe TRBD2 (5 bases). The CDR3 has 13 amino acids. Trimming pared 5 bases from V and 7 bases from J, leaving 14 bases between. Germline-derived CDR1 and CDR2 are LGHDT and YNNKEL (reference sequence). The DNA of the CDR3 is TGTGCCAGCAGCGGCGACTACGCGGGGACCCAGTACTTC. As protein: CASSGDYAGTQYF.